The T cell receptor beta chain described here comes from a study of naive and memory T cell subsets. General study findings and limits: Naive and memory subsets had different power law exponents for TCR abundance.

V dropped 4 bases and J dropped 4; count of bases not matched to a gene: 8. CDR3 length: 14 amino acids. CDR1 is SGHNT and CDR2 is YYREEE in the germline V gene (reference sequence). Ten or more counts support this clonotype. Antigen unknown. Two oligonucleotides, mixed equimolar, formed the beta constant-region primer covering TRBC1 and TRBC2. The cDNA 3' end received a ligated single-stranded oligonucleotide carrying the SP2 primer and a 12-nucleotide UMI. TCRdb independently ran MiXCR on the UMI-ligation and nested PCR reads; one entry per CDR3 protein. The sample lists some 85,000 distinct CDR3 sequences, roughly 13% seen once, with roughly 0.84% in the top ten.

The chain has TRBV5-4 and TRBJ2-7, with 7 nucleotides matching TRBD1. This clonotype was sampled from a human donor in good health. Material: central memory CD4+ T cells from blood. CDR3 in amino acids: CASSLDDRAYEQYF. In DNA, the CDR3 is TGTGCCAGCAGCCTAGACGACAGGGCATACGAGCAGTACTTC.